Sequencing of this TCR beta chain was carried out in a study of blood T cell repertoires in COVID-19. As for the study in general: Some COVID-19 samples were acute and others convalescent; all came from the United States, Italy and Spain. Sources were T cells, B-cell-depleted T cells, or PBMCs; the material itself was cDNA or gDNA.

Original processing notes: Using reference gene primer amplification, nucleated cell counts were estimated. This table comes from immunoSEQ multiplex PCR, and its TCRdb copy is limited to in-frame clones, with some not included. That table is the source of V, J and clone size, and D and trimming were worked out from the DNA. The data hold 65,000 to 85,000 clones, with around nine tenths observed a single time. The Seattle patients, enrolled during active infection, were followed longitudinally. This TCR was recovered from a man older than 75 with COVID-19, enrolled during active disease. Sequencing used peripheral blood.

In DNA, the CDR3 is TGTGCCAGCACCCACGGGGGGGGAGGCTACACCTTC. It specifies CASTHGGGGYTF. The chain links TRBV6-5 to TRBJ1-2; TRBD1 might be the D (5 bases). CDR1 and CDR2 (germline): MNHEY, SVGAGI. The CDR3 has 12 amino acids. Trimming took off 7 bases at V and 8 bases at J, with 14 bases between the two ends.